The rows below give T cell receptor beta chains drawn from one sample of a study of shared clonotypes between healthy human individuals. Data came from immunoSEQ multiplex PCR; TCRdb stores just in-frame clones and leaves some out. The sample gives approximately 1.4 million clones, nearly 99% of which show up once; roughly 0.4% is in the top ten. The specimen sequenced was naive CD4+ T cells sorted from blood. Source of these receptors: a man aged 30 to 45 in good health. Each CDR3 is given with its conserved first and last residue. A D gene is named only where the DNA matches it firmly. Clone size is given for some rows only: seen once, a few or many times, or a class if the clone is expanded.

TRBV27	.	TRBJ2-7	.	CASSSGTPGEYEQYF	TGTGCCAGCAGTTCCGGGACTCCCGGTGAGTACGAGCAGTACTTC
TRBV5-4	.	TRBJ2-3	.	CASSLGSSTDTQYF	TGTGCCAGCAGCTTGGGGTCCAGCACAGATACGCAGTATTTT
TRBV10-1	TRBD2	TRBJ2-1	.	CASSGGTSALHEQFF	TGCGCCAGCAGTGGCGGGACTAGCGCCCTACATGAGCAGTTCTTC
TRBV27	.	TRBJ1-3	.	CASSLLAEPDSGNTIYF	TGTGCCAGCAGTTTATTAGCTGAACCCGACTCTGGAAACACCATATATTTT
TRBV4-3	TRBD1	TRBJ1-4	.	CASSRDRGGEKLFF	TGCGCCAGCAGCAGGGACAGGGGAGGTGAAAAACTGTTTTTT
TRBV30	TRBD1	TRBJ1-5	.	CAWSSGQGNQPQHF	TGTGCCTGGAGTTCCGGACAGGGGAATCAGCCCCAGCATTTT
TRBV29-1	.	TRBJ2-5	once	CSVEDWTDQETQYF	TGCAGCGTTGAAGATTGGACGGACCAAGAGACCCAGTACTTC
TRBV9	.	TRBJ2-3	.	CASSSTSTDTQYF	TGTGCCAGCAGCTCGACCTCCACAGATACGCAGTATTTT
TRBV5-4	TRBD1	TRBJ2-7	.	CASSLRLTGQGSYEQYF	TGTGCCAGCAGCCTTCGGCTCACGGGACAGGGTAGTTACGAGCAGTACTTC
TRBV9	TRBD1	TRBJ2-7	.	CASSVGQKFGEQYF	TGTGCCAGCAGCGTGGGACAGAAGTTCGGCGAGCAGTACTTC
TRBV29-1	.	TRBJ2-2	.	CSAGTSGELFF	TGCAGCGCGGGGACTTCCGGGGAGCTGTTTTTT
TRBV5-4	.	TRBJ2-3	.	CASSSDSTDTQYF	TGTGCCAGCAGCTCCGACTCCACAGATACGCAGTATTTT
TRBV4-3	TRBD2	TRBJ2-7	.	CASSQGYGTSGRYLYEQYF	TGCGCCAGCAGCCAAGGATACGGGACTAGCGGGAGGTACCTCTACGAGCAGTACTTC
TRBV27	.	TRBJ1-5	.	CASSLHSRQSSNQPQHF	TGTGCCAGCAGTTTACACTCAAGGCAGTCCAGCAATCAGCCCCAGCATTTT
TRBV29-1	.	TRBJ1-1	.	CSVLSRPTAFF	TGCAGCGTTCTTAGTCGACCGACGGCTTTCTTT
TRBV7-9	TRBD1	TRBJ2-4	.	CASSSLGTEGNIQYF	TGTGCCAGCAGCTCTTTGGGGACAGAGGGGAACATTCAGTACTTC
TRBV11-2	.	TRBJ1-1	.	CASSPLALGAFF	TGTGCCAGCAGCCCACTGGCCTTGGGCGCTTTCTTT
TRBV9	.	TRBJ2-1	.	CASSVGFWGAVDNEQFF	TGTGCCAGCAGCGTAGGCTTTTGGGGAGCAGTAGACAATGAGCAGTTCTTC
TRBV19	TRBD2	TRBJ2-3	.	CASSRGLAGGPPGDTQYF	TGTGCCAGTAGTAGGGGACTAGCGGGAGGCCCGCCTGGAGATACGCAGTATTTT
TRBV27	.	TRBJ1-5	.	CASSLSAGGNQPQHF	TGTGCCAGCAGTTTATCGGCAGGGGGCAATCAGCCCCAGCATTTT
TRBV9	.	TRBJ1-5	.	CASSEDPYSNQPQHF	TGTGCCAGCAGCGAGGACCCTTATAGCAATCAGCCCCAGCATTTT
TRBV30	.	TRBJ2-7	.	CAWSVGAVGYEQYF	TGTGCCTGGAGTGTGGGCGCCGTGGGCTACGAGCAGTACTTC
TRBV5-4	.	TRBJ2-7	.	CASSPRRGSSYEQYF	TGTGCCAGCAGCCCGCGACGGGGCTCTTCCTACGAGCAGTACTTC
TRBV14	TRBD2	TRBJ2-1	.	CASSRYGTSGNPFYYNEQFF	TGTGCCAGCAGCCGATATGGGACTAGCGGGAATCCATTCTACTACAATGAGCAGTTCTTC
TRBV6-1	TRBD2	TRBJ2-4	.	CASSEINRLAGALAKNIQYF	TGTGCCAGCAGTGAAATAAATCGGCTAGCGGGAGCTCTCGCCAAAAACATTCAGTACTTC
TRBV28	.	TRBJ2-7	.	CASSLYAGSYEQYF	TGTGCCAGCAGTTTATACGCTGGCTCCTACGAGCAGTACTTC
TRBV28	.	TRBJ2-7	.	CASSLRAGAAAYEQYF	TGTGCCAGCAGTTTAAGAGCGGGCGCGGCCGCCTACGAGCAGTACTTC
TRBV6-5	.	TRBJ1-2	.	CASSYLRDINYGYTF	TGTGCCAGCAGTTACCTGCGGGACATTAACTATGGCTACACCTTC
TRBV5-1	.	TRBJ2-3	.	CASSSPGLNTDTQYF	TGCGCCAGCAGCTCCCCGGGACTGAACACAGATACGCAGTATTTT
TRBV18	.	TRBJ2-5	.	CASSPPGSLQETQYF	TGTGCCAGCTCACCACCGGGCAGCTTACAAGAGACCCAGTACTTC
TRBV10-3	.	TRBJ1-4	.	CAISESGEKLFF	TGTGCCATCAGTGAGTCTGGTGAAAAACTGTTTTTT
TRBV6-5	TRBD1	TRBJ1-5	.	CASSGQGPNQPQHF	TGTGCCAGCAGCGGACAGGGCCCCAATCAGCCCCAGCATTTT
TRBV10-3	.	TRBJ2-1	.	CAISEKLDSYNEQFF	TGTGCCATCAGTGAGAAACTAGACTCCTACAATGAGCAGTTCTTC
TRBV5-5	.	TRBJ1-1	.	CASSLVGRDYEAFF	TGTGCCAGCAGCTTGGTCGGGAGAGACTATGAAGCTTTCTTT
TRBV5-1	TRBD1	TRBJ2-7	.	CASNLGQTKYEQYF	TGCGCCAGCAACTTGGGACAGACAAAATACGAGCAGTACTTC
TRBV30	.	TRBJ2-1	.	CAWSVKWAEKNEQFF	TGTGCCTGGAGTGTAAAGTGGGCGGAGAAGAATGAGCAGTTCTTC
TRBV6-1	.	TRBJ2-5	.	CATREWETQYF	TGTGCCACCCGGGAGTGGGAGACCCAGTACTTC
TRBV30	TRBD1	TRBJ1-5	.	CAWSVVGQGQNQPQHF	TGTGCCTGGAGTGTAGTAGGACAGGGCCAGAATCAGCCCCAGCATTTT
TRBV10-2	.	TRBJ1-3	.	CASRGTGTSGNTIYF	TGCGCCAGCAGGGGAACAGGGACCTCTGGAAACACCATATATTTT
TRBV21-1	.	TRBJ2-7	.	CASSKVVAHSSYEQYF	TGTGCCAGCAGCAAAGTGGTAGCGCACAGCTCCTACGAGCAGTACTTC
TRBV9	TRBD1	TRBJ1-6	.	CASSPGQYNSPLHF	TGTGCCAGCAGCCCGGGACAGTATAATTCACCCCTCCACTTT
TRBV11-2	TRBD2	TRBJ2-1	.	CASSSGLAGGEEQFF	TGTGCCAGCAGCTCGGGACTAGCGGGAGGTGAGGAGCAGTTCTTC
TRBV6-5	TRBD2	TRBJ2-7	.	CASSPGLAGGQYF	TGTGCCAGCAGCCCGGGACTAGCGGGAGGGCAGTACTTC
TRBV7-2	TRBD2	TRBJ2-7	.	CASSFWAGGSYEQYF	TGTGCCAGCAGCTTTTGGGCGGGAGGCTCCTACGAGCAGTACTTC
TRBV7-2	TRBD2	TRBJ2-7	.	CASSQSGRGYEQYF	TGTGCCAGCAGCCAGAGCGGGAGGGGCTACGAGCAGTACTTC
TRBV29-1	TRBD1	TRBJ2-5	.	CSVEKTGGQETQYF	TGCAGCGTTGAAAAGACAGGGGGCCAAGAGACCCAGTACTTC
TRBV19	TRBD1	TRBJ1-2	.	CASTKTGQGYTF	TGTGCCAGTACGAAGACAGGGCAGGGCTACACCTTC